The T cell receptor beta chain under discussion was sequenced for a study of metastatic and nonmetastatic thyroid tumors. Overall study results and limits: Benign nodules reportedly had significantly lower TCR beta diversity than malignant thyroid tumors in blood and tumor.

Treatment of any kind had been given to no patient before thyroid surgery. Germline CDR1 reads KGHSH; CDR2 reads LQKENI. CDR3 length: 16 amino acids. Trimming left V 2 bases short and J 4 bases short, with 15 bases between. This clone was counted at least ten times. Its specificity is unknown. TCRdb called clones again from the PCR reads with MiXCR. The table lists over 50,000 clones, almost 30% of them singletons. Sequences were obtained from blood. This chain joins TRBV18 and TRBJ1-3; D perhaps matches TRBD1 (6 bases). The receptor's source is a female donor with papillary thyroid cancer or a benign thyroid nodule (not recorded which). Some clones in this sample may be carry-over from other donors' samples. The CDR3 DNA reads as TGTGCCAGCTCACCAGGGCGGCAGGGGAAAGGAAACACCATATATTTT. It yields the protein CASSPGRQGKGNTIYF.